One and the same sample provided the 27 T cell receptor beta chains below, sequenced in a study of neurological immune-mediated disorders. TCRdb reprocessed the 5' RACE reads via MiXCR and lists one record per CDR3 protein. The sample contains about 74,000 distinct CDR3 sequences, roughly 5.6% of which appear only once. Sample: PBMCs. These receptors were obtained from a man between 18 and 35 years old with multiple sclerosis.

This clonotype was picked up many times. The V and J genes are TRBV12-3 or TRBV12-4 and TRBJ1-1, with unresolved D. Trimming cost V 5 bases and J 10 bases, with 14 bases left between them. The CDR3 runs to 12 residues. The chain's CDR3 is CASSASGLRAFF. The DNA for the CDR3 is TGTGCCAGCAGTGCCTCAGGTTTAAGAGCTTTCTTT.

This clonotype has ten or more counts. J is TRBJ2-1 and V is TRBV5-1; TRBD2 matches at 13 bases. This CDR3 is built from 15 residues. The ends lost 5 bases at V and 3 bases at J; junction bases unmatched: 2. Looked up from germline, CDR1 is SGHRS and CDR2 is YFSETQ. CDR3 sequence (DNA): TGCGCCAGCAGGCGGACTAGCGGGGGCTACAATGAGCAGTTCTTC. Its protein product is CASRRTSGGYNEQFF. Based on the CDR3 plus reference TRBV5-1 and TRBJ2-1, the full variable domain is KAGVTQTPRYLIKTRGQQVTLSCSPISGHRSVSWYQQTPGQGLQFLFEYFSETQRNKGNFPGRFSGRQFSNSRSEMNVSTLELGDSALYLCASRRTSGGYNEQFFGPGTRLTVL.

This clonotype was recorded at least ten times. The V call is TRBV20-1, the J call TRBJ2-5, with D possibly being TRBD2 (6 bases). Germline assignment: CDR1 DFQATT and CDR2 SNEGSKA (reference sequence). The V end lost 3 bases, the J end lost 5 bases, and 16 bases lay between the germline ends. This CDR3 is built from 14 residues. In DNA, the CDR3 is TGCAGTGCTAGGGCGTTTGAGGGGAGGGAGACCCAGTACTTC. Translation gives CSARAFEGRETQYF.

This clonotype was detected ten times or more. The chain carries TRBV7-8 and TRBJ1-5; D possibly corresponds to TRBD1 (5 bases). The V gene lost 1 base and the J gene lost 3 bases, with 19 bases spanning the gap. The CDR3 has 18 amino acids. CDR1 and CDR2 (germline): SGHVS, FQNEAQ. The CDR3 sequence is CASSLDGRETPLNQPQHF. The CDR3 region has the DNA TGTGCCAGCAGCTTAGATGGCAGGGAGACACCCCTCAATCAGCCCCAGCATTTT.

This clonotype has a handful of counts. V gene TRBV5-1 combines with J gene TRBJ2-7; the match to TRBD2 covers 7 bases. The CDR3 is made up of 17 amino acids. V shed 2 bases and J 0 bases; nucleotides not matched to a gene: 11. Looked up from germline, CDR1 is SGHRS and CDR2 is YFSETQ. This CDR3 reads CASSFDPGGSTSYEQYF. Written as DNA, the CDR3 is TGCGCCAGCAGCTTTGATCCGGGAGGATCAACCTCCTACGAGCAGTACTTC.

Ten or more counts support this clonotype. This chain connects TRBV7-2 to TRBJ2-2; TRBD1 matches at 7 bases. Germline CDR1 reads SGHTA; CDR2 reads FQGNSA. This CDR3 spans 15 amino acids. The J segment lost 4 bases and the V segment lost 11 bases, leaving 13 bases of the junction unmatched. CDR3 region: CAGLSGTAGTGELFF. The DNA for the CDR3 is TGTGCCGGCTTATCCGGGACAGCCGGCACCGGGGAGCTGTTTTTT.

This clonotype was seen ten or more times. The chain employs TRBV24-1 and TRBJ2-2; D possibly corresponds to TRBD1 (7 bases). The CDR3 consists of 15 residues. V was pared by 12 bases and J by 8 bases, with 24 bases between. CDR1 is KGHDR, CDR2 SFDVKD, per germline. The CDR3: CAAGQQGTGRGELFF. In DNA, the CDR3 is TGTGCCGCCGGTCAACAGGGGACTGGTAGAGGGGAGCTGTTTTTT.

Note on this clonotype: A much larger clone differs by one base, so this may be a read error. The rearrangement joins TRBV2 to TRBJ2-6; TRBD1 is a possible D gene (5 bases). This CDR3 is built from 15 residues. CDR1 is SNHLY, CDR2 FYNNEI, per germline. The CDR3 spells CASSSNLAGAKVLTF. The CDR3 DNA reads as TGTGCCAGCAGTTCTAACTTGGCTGGGGCCAAAGTCCTGACTTTC.

This clonotype was found many times. The chain couples TRBV24-1 to TRBJ2-2; 9 bases are shared with TRBD2. The CDR3 extends over 16 amino acids. V dropped 3 bases and J dropped 1; count of bases not matched to a gene: 2. Germline V lookup: CDR1 KGHDR, CDR2 SFDVKD. The CDR3 region is CATSDQLAGNTGELFF. The CDR3 bases are TGTGCCACCAGTGATCAACTAGCGGGGAACACCGGGGAGCTGTTTTTT.

This clonotype was observed many times. V and J are TRBV2 and TRBJ2-3; no firm D call. Germline CDR1 SNHLY, CDR2 FYNNEI. The CDR3 has 12 residues. V lost 4 bases and J lost 7, with 9 bases in between. In DNA, the CDR3 is TGTGCCAGCAGTGTGGAATACTATACGCAGTATTTT. Translating gives CASSVEYYTQYF.

With respect to this clonotype: The junction differs from germline at one of its ends, possibly a read error. The chain recombines TRBV19 with TRBJ1-2; D is unclear. CDR3 length equals 15 residues. Germline V lookup: CDR1 LNHDA, CDR2 SQIVND (reference sequence). The CDR3 reads CASSLDGSANYGYTF. The CDR3 DNA reads TGTGCCAGTAGTCTAGACGGGAGTGCTAACTATGGCTACACCTTC.

A word on this clonotype: Sequence at one end of the junction differs from germline and may be a read error. This chain connects TRBV5-1 to TRBJ2-6; maybe TRBD2 (6 bases). Germline loops: CDR1 SGHRS, CDR2 YFSETQ. This CDR3 spans 16 amino acids. This CDR3 reads CASSLAGDSGAKVLTF. CDR3 DNA sequence: TGCGCCAGCAGCTTGGCGGGGGACTCTGGGGCCAAAGTCCTGACTTTC.

Ten or more counts support this clonotype. The chain joins TRBV20-1 to TRBJ2-1; D might be TRBD2 (6 bases). The CDR3 loop spans 17 amino acids. Germline CDR1 DFQATT, CDR2 SNEGSKA (reference sequence). Between the trimmed V and J ends, which lost 1 base and 0 bases, there was a span of 16 bases. CDR3 coding DNA: TGCAGTGCTAGAGTAGTTCGGGGGAGAGGCTCCTACAATGAGCAGTTCTTC. This sequence encodes CSARVVRGRGSYNEQFF.

This clonotype was observed at least ten times. The rearrangement joins TRBV9 to TRBJ2-1, with D possibly being TRBD2 (7 bases). This CDR3 contains 15 residues. CDR1 and CDR2 (germline): SGDLS, YYNGEE. V lost 0 bases, J lost 5 bases, and 12 bases lay in between. The CDR3 coding sequence is TGTGCCAGCAGCGTAGCGGGGGGCCCTAACAATGAGCAGTTCTTC. This codes for CASSVAGGPNNEQFF.

This clonotype came up many times. The chain carries TRBV20-1 and TRBJ1-1; 7 bases align to TRBD1. V dropped 5 bases and J dropped 3; count of bases not matched to a gene: 6. Germline CDR1 is DFQATT and CDR2 is SNEGSKA (reference sequence). There are 13 residues in the CDR3. The CDR3 sequence is CSAQTGRDTEAFF. CDR3 bases: TGCAGTGCTCAGACAGGGCGGGACACTGAAGCTTTCTTT.

This clonotype was counted ten times or more. The CDR3 loop reads CSARGPIDTEAFF. Here the CDR3 DNA reads TGCAGTGCTAGAGGGCCGATAGACACTGAAGCTTTCTTT. The V and J genes are TRBV20-1 and TRBJ1-1; D ambiguous. This CDR3 is built from 13 residues. Between the trimmed V and J ends, which lost 1 base and 3 bases, there was a span of 9 bases. Germline V gene sequence: CDR1 DFQATT, CDR2 SNEGSKA (reference sequence).

This clonotype was recorded many times. This chain connects TRBV10-2 to TRBJ1-1, with 9 bases fitting TRBD1. Germline loops: CDR1 WSHSY, CDR2 SAAADI. The CDR3 sequence is 14 residues long. Trimming took 5 bases from V and 1 from J; bases not matched to a gene: 2. The DNA of the CDR3 is TGCGCCAGCAGTCGGGGACAGGGGAACACTGAAGCTTTCTTT. Protein: CASSRGQGNTEAFF.

This chain joins TRBV20-1 and TRBJ2-7, with TRBD1 matching 7 bases. This CDR3 comprises 11 residues. V was pared by 3 bases and J by 8 bases, with 4 bases of the junction left unmatched. Germline V gene lookup returns CDR1 DFQATT and CDR2 SNEGSKA (reference sequence). The CDR3 nucleotides read TGCAGTGCTAGTTTGGGACAGCAGCAGTACTTC. It specifies CSASLGQQQYF.

This clonotype has ten or more counts. In DNA form, the CDR3 reads TGTGCCACCAGTGCGTCAGGGGATAATGAAAAACTGTTTTTT. Its protein is CATSASGDNEKLFF. The rearrangement joins TRBV24-1 to TRBJ1-4; maybe TRBD1 (6 bases). The germline gives CDR1 KGHDR, CDR2 SFDVKD. The CDR3 spans 14 residues. Deletions cut 5 bases from V and 4 bases from J, with 10 bases between.

This clonotype was seen at least ten times. The chain has TRBV2 and TRBJ2-7, with a weak D call TRBD1 (6 bases). The germline V and J ends were trimmed by 4 bases and 0 bases, with 13 bases remaining between them. The germline V gene has CDR1 SNHLY and CDR2 FYNNEI. This CDR3 has 15 residues. The DNA for the CDR3 is TGTGCCAGCAGTGCCTTTGGGGGCCTCTCCTACGAGCAGTACTTC. Its translation is CASSAFGGLSYEQYF.

This clonotype was counted ten times or more. This chain joins TRBV10-2 and TRBJ1-5, with D perhaps TRBD1 (6 bases). Germline V gene lookup returns CDR1 WSHSY and CDR2 SAAADI. Trimming pared 3 bases from V and 3 bases from J, leaving 12 bases between. The CDR3 extends over 15 amino acids. CDR3 amino acids: CASSDPGANNQPQHF. CDR3 sequence (DNA): TGCGCCAGCAGTGACCCGGGGGCCAACAATCAGCCCCAGCATTTT.

There are many counts of this clonotype. The chain uses TRBV5-1 and TRBJ1-2; weak D call: TRBD1 (5 bases). The CDR3 extends over 15 amino acids. V shed 4 bases and J shed 5 bases, with 18 bases lying between them. Germline lookup yields CDR1 SGHRS and CDR2 YFSETQ. The CDR3 loop reads CASSLGAGREYGYTF. The CDR3 DNA reads TGCGCCAGCAGCCTTGGAGCAGGGCGGGAATATGGCTACACCTTC. The whole variable domain, remainder taken from reference TRBV5-1 and TRBJ1-2, is KAGVTQTPRYLIKTRGQQVTLSCSPISGHRSVSWYQQTPGQGLQFLFEYFSETQRNKGNFPGRFSGRQFSNSRSEMNVSTLELGDSALYLCASSLGAGREYGYTFGSGTRLTVV.

This clonotype was recorded at least ten times. The chain recombines TRBV24-1 with TRBJ1-5; D uncertain. CDR1 and CDR2 from the germline V gene are KGHDR and SFDVKD. CDR3 length equals 15 residues. Trimming stripped 8 bases from V and 1 base from J, with 14 bases between. CDR3 amino acids: CATTQTVGSNQPQHF. In DNA form, the CDR3 reads TGTGCCACCACCCAGACGGTCGGCAGCAATCAGCCCCAGCATTTT.

The sample holds many counts of this clonotype. This sequence joins TRBV12-3 or TRBV12-4 and TRBJ2-1; the D gene is possibly TRBD1 (6 bases). The CDR3 is 15 residues long. With 6 bases removed from V and 2 bases from J, the gap between germline ends came to 14 bases. The CDR3 region is CASSPTGKTYNEQFF. The CDR3 region has the DNA TGTGCCAGCAGCCCTACAGGGAAAACCTACAATGAGCAGTTCTTC.

For this clonotype: A much larger clone lies a single base off, so this may be a read error. This chain uses TRBV7-2 with TRBJ1-3; D remains ambiguous. V was cut by 2 bases and J by 0 bases, with 8 bases left in between. CDR1 and CDR2 (germline): SGHTA, FQGNSA. This CDR3 has 15 amino acids. The CDR3 region is CASSLQHHSGNTIYF. CDR3 nucleotide sequence: TGTGCCAGCAGCTTACAGCATCACTCTGGAAACACCATATATTTT. Filled out from reference TRBV7-2 and TRBJ1-3, the complete variable domain reads GAGVSQSPSNKVTEKGKDVELRCDPISGHTALYWYRQSLGQGLEFLIYFQGNSAPDKSGLPSDRFSAERTGGSVSTLTIQRTQQEDSAVYLCASSLQHHSGNTIYFGEGSWLTVV.

This clonotype was observed many times. This sequence joins TRBV10-3 and TRBJ2-2; 11 positions agree with TRBD1. CDR3 length: 16 amino acids. Germline values: CDR1 ENHRY, CDR2 SYGVKD. J gave up 7 bases and V 0 bases, and 4 bases lay outside the gene matches. The CDR3 region has the DNA TGTGCCATCAGTGAGTCGCGGACAGGGGGCGGCGGGGAGCTGTTTTTT. This sequence encodes CAISESRTGGGGELFF.

The sample holds many counts of this clonotype. The V gene is TRBV20-1, the J gene TRBJ2-1, with 8 bases matching TRBD2. Germline-derived CDR1 and CDR2 are DFQATT and SNEGSKA (reference sequence). The CDR3 has 13 residues. Trimming at V came to 6 bases and at J to 8 bases, leaving 9 bases not matched to a gene. The CDR3 DNA is TGCAGTGCCCGCGGCAGCGGGGGAGATGAGCAGTTCTTC. This sequence encodes CSARGSGGDEQFF.